The 13 T cell receptor beta chains below were found in one sample sequenced in a study of PD-L1 blockade in urothelial cancer. Profiling relied on immunoSEQ multiplex PCR, and the TCRdb table lists in-frame clones only, not all of them. Among around 86,000 clones, around four fifths were seen once, and the ten largest hold about 6.2%. Time point in this sample: pretreatment peripheral blood. The sample consisted of PBMCs, taken around atezolizumab (anti-PD-L1) treatment. These receptors all stem from a middle-aged man with urothelial cancer.

The chain combines TRBV5-1 with TRBJ2-4, with D possibly matching TRBD2 (6 bases). Deletions cut 4 bases from V and 0 bases from J, with 11 bases between. Germline lookup yields CDR1 SGHRS and CDR2 YFSETQ. This CDR3 has 15 amino acids. The CDR3 is CASSGTGVAKNIQYF. DNA for the CDR3: TGCGCCAGCAGCGGAACGGGGGTAGCCAAAAACATTCAGTACTTC.

This clone has ten or more counts. The chain is built from TRBV4-2 and TRBJ1-2; the match to TRBD1 covers 9 bases. With 1 base clipped from V and 2 bases from J, the junction kept 5 bases outside the gene matches. The germline CDR1 and CDR2 sequences are LGHNA and YNFKEQ. The CDR3 spans 16 residues. CDR3 loop: CASSQVATGGNYGYTF. CDR3 DNA sequence: TGTGCCAGCAGCCAAGTAGCGACAGGGGGAAACTATGGCTACACCTTC.

The chain has TRBV19 and TRBJ1-1; D remains unclear. Deletions cut 6 bases from V and 4 bases from J, with 12 bases between. CDR1 and CDR2 from the germline V gene are LNHDA and SQIVND (reference sequence). The CDR3 has 13 residues. The CDR3 bases are TGTGCCAGTAGAGTGGTCGGCGGCACTGAAGCTTTCTTT. Translated, it gives CASRVVGGTEAFF.

The genes are TRBV2 and TRBJ1-1; 7 nucleotides match TRBD1. The germline V gene has CDR1 SNHLY and CDR2 FYNNEI. The junction had 2 bases not matched to a gene; V was cut back by 4 bases and J by 3 bases. The CDR3 totals 13 residues. This CDR3 reads CASSGQGYTEAFF. CDR3 DNA sequence: TGTGCCAGCAGTGGACAGGGATACACTGAAGCTTTCTTT.

The rearrangement links TRBV5-1 to TRBJ1-2; D remains unclear. Germline CDR1 SGHRS, CDR2 YFSETQ. V was clipped by 0 bases and J by 0 bases, with 12 bases between them. CDR3 size: 16 residues. CDR3 in DNA: TGCGCCAGCAGCTTGGGGTTGGGCAGCCCTAACTATGGCTACACCTTC. It yields the protein CASSLGLGSPNYGYTF.

The chain is built from TRBV18 and TRBJ1-2; no definite D call. Trimming took 4 bases from V and 6 from J, leaving 18 bases between them. Germline CDR1 KGHSH, CDR2 LQKENI. The CDR3 totals 15 residues. The CDR3 reads CASSLPSQPRDGYTF. The CDR3 DNA is TGTGCCAGCTCACTCCCGTCACAGCCGAGGGATGGCTACACCTTC.

The rearrangement links TRBV15 to TRBJ2-5, with 9 bases aligning to TRBD1. Trimming took 2 bases from V and 5 from J; bases not matched to a gene: 9. In germline, CDR1 is LNHNV, CDR2 YYDKDF (reference sequence). This CDR3 spans 16 amino acids. The CDR3 region has the DNA TGTGCCACCAGCAGATCCGGGACAGGGTCCTCGGAGACCCAGTACTTC. This gives the protein CATSRSGTGSSETQYF.

V usage is TRBV29-1 and J usage is TRBJ2-2; D may be TRBD1 (6 bases). Germline V CDR1 and CDR2: SQVTM, ANQGSEA. V shed 2 bases and J shed 6 bases, with 13 bases lying between them. The CDR3 totals 14 residues. CDR3: CSVETGRSSGELFF. The CDR3 DNA sequence: TGCAGCGTTGAAACAGGGCGTTCCTCCGGGGAGCTGTTTTTT.

V usage is TRBV19 and J usage is TRBJ2-7; tentative D call: TRBD1 (5 bases). The CDR3 is 14 residues long. The V end lost 5 bases, the J end lost 6 bases, and 17 bases lay between the germline ends. Germline values: CDR1 LNHDA, CDR2 SQIVND (reference sequence). The CDR3 DNA is TGTGCCAGTAGTTGGGCAGGGATAACCGTCGAGCAGTACTTC. It is translated as CASSWAGITVEQYF.

The chain combines TRBV7-6 with TRBJ2-3; 11 nucleotides match TRBD1. J lost 3 bases, V lost 5 bases, and 4 bases had no gene match. The CDR3 length is 15 residues. CDR1 is SGHVS, CDR2 FNYEAQ, per germline. The CDR3 nucleotides read TGTGCCAGCAGCCCGGGACAGGGGGGGACAGATACGCAGTATTTT. It translates to CASSPGQGGTDTQYF.

J is TRBJ2-4 and V is TRBV11-2; D perhaps matches TRBD2 (5 bases). Germline CDR1 and CDR2: SGHAT and FQNNGV. V gave up 1 base and J gave up 3 bases, with 7 bases separating them. The length of the CDR3 is 14 residues. For the CDR3, the DNA is TGTGCCAGCAGCTTAGTCCGGGGCAAAAACATTCAGTACTTC. Its protein product is CASSLVRGKNIQYF.

This rearrangement joins TRBV5-5 to TRBJ1-2; the D is unclear. From germline, CDR1 is SGHKS and CDR2 YYEKEE (reference sequence). The CDR3 sequence is 14 residues long. Trimming cost V 4 bases and J 8 bases, with 18 bases left between them. CDR3 nucleotide sequence: TGTGCCAGCAGCAACGCTAATATGGGCCGGGGCTACACCTTC. As protein: CASSNANMGRGYTF.

This clone was counted once. V and J are TRBV7-9 and TRBJ2-1, with 7 bases identical to TRBD1. Trimming removed 5 bases from V and 5 bases from J; junction bases left unmatched: 6. Looked up from germline, CDR1 is SEHNR and CDR2 is FQNEAQ (reference sequence). CDR3 length: 14 residues. This CDR3 reads CASSPPDRDNEQFF. In nucleotides, the CDR3 is TGTGCCAGCAGCCCGCCTGACAGGGACAATGAGCAGTTCTTC. The full variable domain, with the rest looked up from reference TRBV7-9 and TRBJ2-1, is DTGVSQNPRHKITKRGQNVTFRCDPISEHNRLYWYRQTLGQGPEFLTYFQNEAQLEKSRLLSDRFSAERPKGSFSTLEIQRTEQGDSAMYLCASSPPDRDNEQFFGPGTRLTVL.